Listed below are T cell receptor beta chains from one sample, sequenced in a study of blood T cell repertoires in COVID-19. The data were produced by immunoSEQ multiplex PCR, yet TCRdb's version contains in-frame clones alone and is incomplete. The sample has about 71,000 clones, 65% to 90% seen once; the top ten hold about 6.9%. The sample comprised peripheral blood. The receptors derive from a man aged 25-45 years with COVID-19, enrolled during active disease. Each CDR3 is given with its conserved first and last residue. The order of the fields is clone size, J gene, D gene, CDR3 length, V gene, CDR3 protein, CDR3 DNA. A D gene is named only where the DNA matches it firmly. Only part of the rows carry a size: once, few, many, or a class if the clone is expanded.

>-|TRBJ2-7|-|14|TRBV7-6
CASSLSAESYEQYF
TGTGCCAGCAGCTTATCGGCGGAATCCTACGAGCAGTACTTC
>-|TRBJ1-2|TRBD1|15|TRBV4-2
CASSRAGQGDYGYTF
TGTGCCAGCAGCCGGGCCGGACAGGGGGACTATGGCTACACCTTC
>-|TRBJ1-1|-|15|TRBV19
CASTPSWQINTEAFF
TGTGCCAGTACCCCCTCTTGGCAGATCAACACTGAAGCTTTCTTT
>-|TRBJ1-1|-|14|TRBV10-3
CAISEGALNTEAFF
TGTGCCATCAGTGAAGGGGCACTGAACACTGAAGCTTTCTTT
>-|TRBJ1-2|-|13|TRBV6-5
CASSYSRQNGYTF
TGTGCCAGCAGTTACTCGAGGCAGAATGGCTACACCTTC
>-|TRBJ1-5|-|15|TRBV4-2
CASSLQPGGNQPQHF
TGTGCCAGCAGCCTACAACCAGGGGGCAATCAGCCCCAGCATTTT
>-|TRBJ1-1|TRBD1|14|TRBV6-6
CASSQSGTGTEAFF
TGTGCCAGCAGCCAAAGTGGGACAGGGACTGAAGCTTTCTTT
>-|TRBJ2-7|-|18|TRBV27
CASSLAPPSRGASYEQYF
TGTGCCAGCAGTTTAGCCCCCCCATCGCGCGGCGCCTCCTACGAGCAGTACTTC
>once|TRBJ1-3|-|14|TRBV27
CASSKDIERNTIYF
TGTGCCAGCAGTAAGGACATAGAAAGAAACACCATATATTTT
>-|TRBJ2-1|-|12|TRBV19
CASSILDNEQFF
TGTGCCAGTAGCATACTCGACAATGAGCAGTTCTTC
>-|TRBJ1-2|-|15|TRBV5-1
CASSLDPTGNYGYTF
TGCGCCAGCAGCTTGGATCCCACAGGAAACTATGGCTACACCTTC
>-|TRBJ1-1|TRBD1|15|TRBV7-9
CASSQDRGSRTEAFF
TGTGCCAGCAGCCAAGACAGGGGATCGAGGACTGAAGCTTTCTTT
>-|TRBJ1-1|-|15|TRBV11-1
CASSSPGGRDTEAFF
TGTGCCAGCAGCAGCCCCGGGGGAAGGGACACTGAAGCTTTCTTT
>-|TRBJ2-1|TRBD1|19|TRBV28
CASSSLGRRQGGSYNEQFF
TGTGCCAGCAGTTCCCTTGGACGGAGACAGGGGGGTTCCTACAATGAGCAGTTCTTC
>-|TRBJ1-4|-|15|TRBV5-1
CASGGGIATNEKLFF
TGCGCCAGCGGGGGAGGGATAGCAACTAATGAAAAACTGTTTTTT
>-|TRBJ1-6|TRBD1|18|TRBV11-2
CASSLDRVGQGTNSPLHF
TGTGCCAGCAGCTTAGATCGGGTAGGACAGGGGACGAATTCACCCCTCCACTTT
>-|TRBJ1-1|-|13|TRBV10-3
CAISETGNTEAFF
TGTGCCATCAGTGAGACAGGGAACACTGAAGCTTTCTTT
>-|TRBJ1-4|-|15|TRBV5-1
CASSLGPGSDEKLFF
TGCGCCAGCAGCTTGGGGCCAGGGTCCGATGAAAAACTGTTTTTT
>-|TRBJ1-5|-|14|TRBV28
CASSFLGLNQPQHF
TGTGCCAGCAGTTTTCTAGGACTCAATCAGCCCCAGCATTTT
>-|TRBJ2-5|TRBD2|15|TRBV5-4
CASSLEGLAEETQYF
TGTGCCAGCAGCTTGGAGGGACTAGCGGAAGAGACCCAGTACTTC
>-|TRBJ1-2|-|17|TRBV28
CASSPKATGLTNYGYTF
TGTGCCAGCAGTCCGAAAGCAACAGGGTTAACTAACTATGGCTACACCTTC
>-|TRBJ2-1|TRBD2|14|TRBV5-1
CASRLAGGNNEQFF
TGCGCCAGCAGACTAGCGGGAGGTAATAATGAGCAGTTCTTC
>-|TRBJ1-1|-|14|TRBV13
CASSFQGMNTEAFF
TGTGCCAGCAGCTTCCAGGGTATGAACACTGAAGCTTTCTTT
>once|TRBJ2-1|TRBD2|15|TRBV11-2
CASSLSPTSGRKQFF
TGTGCCAGCAGCTTATCCCCGACTAGCGGGCGCAAGCAGTTCTTC
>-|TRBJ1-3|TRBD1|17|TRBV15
CATSRDRTGGSGNTIYF
TGTGCCACCAGCAGAGATCGGACAGGGGGCTCCGGAAACACCATATATTTT